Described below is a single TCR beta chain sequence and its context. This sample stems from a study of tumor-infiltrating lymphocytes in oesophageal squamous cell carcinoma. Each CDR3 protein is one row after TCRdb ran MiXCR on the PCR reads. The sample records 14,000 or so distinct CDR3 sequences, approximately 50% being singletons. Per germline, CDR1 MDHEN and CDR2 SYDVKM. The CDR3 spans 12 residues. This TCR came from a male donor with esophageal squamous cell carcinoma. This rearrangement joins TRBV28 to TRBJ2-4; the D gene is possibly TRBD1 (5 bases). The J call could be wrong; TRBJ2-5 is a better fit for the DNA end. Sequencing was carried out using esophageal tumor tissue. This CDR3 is CASSAGRETQYF. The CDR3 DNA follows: TGTGCCAGCAGTGCAGGGCGAGAGACCCAGTACTTC.